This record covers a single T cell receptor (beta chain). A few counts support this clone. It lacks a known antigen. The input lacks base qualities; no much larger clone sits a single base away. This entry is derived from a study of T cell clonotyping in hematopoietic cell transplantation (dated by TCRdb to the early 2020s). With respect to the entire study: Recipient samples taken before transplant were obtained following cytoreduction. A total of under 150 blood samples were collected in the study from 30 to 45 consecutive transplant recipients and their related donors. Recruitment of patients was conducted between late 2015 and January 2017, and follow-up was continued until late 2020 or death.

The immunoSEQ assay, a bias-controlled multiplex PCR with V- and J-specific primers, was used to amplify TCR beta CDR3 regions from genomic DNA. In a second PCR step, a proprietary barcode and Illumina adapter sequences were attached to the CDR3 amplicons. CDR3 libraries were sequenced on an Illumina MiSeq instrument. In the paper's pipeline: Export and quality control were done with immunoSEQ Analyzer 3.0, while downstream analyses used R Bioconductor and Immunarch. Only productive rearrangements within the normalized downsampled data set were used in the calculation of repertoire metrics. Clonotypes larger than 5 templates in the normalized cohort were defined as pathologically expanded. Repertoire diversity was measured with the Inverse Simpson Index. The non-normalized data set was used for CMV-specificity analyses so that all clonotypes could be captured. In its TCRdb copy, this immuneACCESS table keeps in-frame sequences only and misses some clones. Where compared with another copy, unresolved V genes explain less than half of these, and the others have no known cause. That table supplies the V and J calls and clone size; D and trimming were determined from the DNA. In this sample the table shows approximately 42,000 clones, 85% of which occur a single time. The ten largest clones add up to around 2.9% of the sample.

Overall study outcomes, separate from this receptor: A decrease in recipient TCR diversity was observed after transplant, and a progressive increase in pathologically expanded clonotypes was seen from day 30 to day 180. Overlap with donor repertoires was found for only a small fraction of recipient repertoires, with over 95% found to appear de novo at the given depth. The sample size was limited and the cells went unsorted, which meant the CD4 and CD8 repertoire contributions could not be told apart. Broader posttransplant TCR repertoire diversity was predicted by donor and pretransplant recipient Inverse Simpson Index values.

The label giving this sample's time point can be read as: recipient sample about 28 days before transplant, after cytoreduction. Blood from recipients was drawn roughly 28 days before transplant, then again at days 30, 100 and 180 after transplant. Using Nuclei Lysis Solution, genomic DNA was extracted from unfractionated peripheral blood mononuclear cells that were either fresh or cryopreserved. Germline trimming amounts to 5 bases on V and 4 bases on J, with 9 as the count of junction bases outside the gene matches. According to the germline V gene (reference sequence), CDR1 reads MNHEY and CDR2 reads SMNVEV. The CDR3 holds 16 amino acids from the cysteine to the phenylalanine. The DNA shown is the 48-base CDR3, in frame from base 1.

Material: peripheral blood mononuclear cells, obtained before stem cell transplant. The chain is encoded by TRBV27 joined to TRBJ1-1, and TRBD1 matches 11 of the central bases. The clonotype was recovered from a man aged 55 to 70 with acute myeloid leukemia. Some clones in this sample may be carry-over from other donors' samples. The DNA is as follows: TGTGCCAGCAGTGAAGTGGCCGGGACAGGGGGCACTGAAGCTTTCTTT. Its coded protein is CASSEVAGTGGTEAFF.